The clone carrying this TCR beta chain was observed a single time. Its target is not known. The data are from a study of T cell responses to AZD1222 COVID-19 vaccine. Here immunoSEQ multiplex PCR was the method, and the copy in TCRdb shows in-frame clones only, minus some. The sample gives 120,000 to 150,000 clones, about 90% of which show up once; less than 5.5% is in the top ten. The junction had 4 bases not matched to a gene; V was cut back by 4 bases and J by 6 bases. The CDR3 has 16 amino acids. Germline V gene sequence: CDR1 SGHVS, CDR2 FQNEAQ. Study results and caveats: Sampling captured repertoires only after the peak T cell response.

The sequencing here drew on peripheral blood, taken on day 0 of AZD1222 vaccination. The chain joins TRBV7-8 to TRBJ2-2, with 14 bases aligning to TRBD2. The sequence derives from an adult in good health. The CDR3 DNA reads TGTGCCAGCAGCTCAATGGGACTAGCGGGGGCCGGGGAGCTGTTTTTT. The encoded protein is CASSSMGLAGAGELFF.